These T cell receptor beta chains were read from a single sample in a study of PD-L1 blockade in urothelial cancer. This table comes from immunoSEQ multiplex PCR, and its TCRdb copy is limited to in-frame clones, with some not included. The sample consists of some 80,000 clones, about nine tenths of them appearing once. Source: PBMCs, taken around atezolizumab (anti-PD-L1) treatment. These TCRs come from an older woman with urothelial cancer. CDR3s include the opening cysteine and the closing phenylalanine or tryptophan. The order of the fields is J gene, V gene, CDR3 protein.

J gene: TRBJ2-7; V gene: TRBV10-2; CDR3 protein: CASSGGQAYEQYF
J gene: TRBJ1-5; V gene: TRBV5-1; CDR3 protein: CASSLIPSANQPQHF
J gene: TRBJ2-2; V gene: TRBV5-1; CDR3 protein: CASSWTYRSNTGELFF
J gene: TRBJ2-2; V gene: TRBV5-5; CDR3 protein: CASSMTSGSNTGELFF
J gene: TRBJ2-3; V gene: TRBV13; CDR3 protein: CASSFRLAGGNTDTQYF
J gene: TRBJ1-2; V gene: TRBV28; CDR3 protein: CASSLGGQANYGYTF
J gene: TRBJ2-2; V gene: TRBV5-1; CDR3 protein: CASSPMTGVNTGELFF
J gene: TRBJ2-5; V gene: TRBV5-1; CDR3 protein: CASSLRGAREETQYF
J gene: TRBJ1-3; V gene: TRBV2; CDR3 protein: CASSGQGDTIYF
J gene: TRBJ2-1; V gene: TRBV7-2; CDR3 protein: CASLSLEGNEQFF
J gene: TRBJ2-4; V gene: TRBV6-5; CDR3 protein: CASSLAGGTKNIQYF
J gene: TRBJ1-4; V gene: TRBV5-1; CDR3 protein: CASSLRGDRATNEKLFF
J gene: TRBJ2-7; V gene: TRBV5-1; CDR3 protein: CASSLLGTSLYEQYF
J gene: TRBJ2-7; V gene: TRBV6-1; CDR3 protein: CASSDRGQGSYEQYF
J gene: TRBJ1-2; V gene: TRBV27; CDR3 protein: CASSLGDDRSYTF
J gene: TRBJ1-1; V gene: TRBV28; CDR3 protein: CASSSFRVAFF
J gene: TRBJ2-4; V gene: TRBV28; CDR3 protein: CASSPFTSGKAKNIQYF
J gene: TRBJ1-5; V gene: TRBV10-2; CDR3 protein: CASSEISNQPQHF
J gene: TRBJ2-7; V gene: TRBV15; CDR3 protein: CATSWELAEYYEQYF
J gene: TRBJ2-7; V gene: TRBV5-1; CDR3 protein: CASSLAGGMAYEQYF
J gene: TRBJ2-3; V gene: TRBV4-2; CDR3 protein: CASSQDPRTDTQYF
J gene: TRBJ2-7; V gene: TRBV7-2; CDR3 protein: CASSLGSGGAGYEQYF
J gene: TRBJ1-5; V gene: TRBV7-2; CDR3 protein: CASSLNRGNQPQHF
J gene: TRBJ2-5; V gene: TRBV30; CDR3 protein: CAYGRGSGGAGHQETQYF
J gene: TRBJ1-1; V gene: TRBV2; CDR3 protein: CASSWDRNTEAFF
J gene: TRBJ1-4; V gene: TRBV29-1; CDR3 protein: CSVEDPWDSQEKLFF
J gene: TRBJ1-1; V gene: TRBV7-7; CDR3 protein: CASSLARNTEAFF
J gene: TRBJ2-3; V gene: TRBV27; CDR3 protein: CASRSGALTDTQYF
J gene: TRBJ2-7; V gene: TRBV9; CDR3 protein: CASSVDEGGAVYEQYF
J gene: TRBJ1-2; V gene: TRBV29-1; CDR3 protein: CSVEGGPVNYGYTF
J gene: TRBJ2-3; V gene: TRBV11-2; CDR3 protein: CASSLTWSRAVDTQYF
J gene: .; V gene: TRBV5-1; CDR3 protein: CASSPQGTSSYEQYF
J gene: TRBJ1-2; V gene: TRBV5-6; CDR3 protein: CASSAGQGYGYTF
J gene: TRBJ2-7; V gene: TRBV2; CDR3 protein: CASSELAAPLYEQYF
J gene: TRBJ2-7; V gene: TRBV5-6; CDR3 protein: CASSLTGQSYEQYF